This paragraph reports one T cell receptor beta chain. Method: immunoSEQ multiplex PCR; TCRdb's copy keeps in-frame clones and lacks some. In the table there are roughly 52,000 clones, roughly 86% of which are singletons. The record originates from a study of OX40 agonist ivuxolimab in advanced cancers. About the study: While on treatment, patients had intravenous ivuxolimab at 0.01 to 10 mg/kg every 2 weeks. Prior anti-PD-1, anti-PD-L1 or anti-CTLA-4 therapy was allowed; 40% had some.

Trimming left V 5 bases short and J 0 bases short, with 14 bases between. The CDR3 spans 15 residues. From germline, CDR1 is LNHDA and CDR2 SQIVND (reference sequence). This sequence originates from an adult with an advanced solid tumor such as melanoma, head and neck, liver or kidney cancer. V is TRBV19 and J is TRBJ2-7; possibly TRBD1 or TRBD2 for D (5 bases each). Source: CD4+ or CD8+ T cells sorted from blood, taken in a trial of the OX40 agonist ivuxolimab. The CDR3 sequence: CASSWGRSSSYEQYF. The CDR3 DNA sequence: TGTGCCAGTAGTTGGGGACGGTCGAGCTCCTACGAGCAGTACTTC.